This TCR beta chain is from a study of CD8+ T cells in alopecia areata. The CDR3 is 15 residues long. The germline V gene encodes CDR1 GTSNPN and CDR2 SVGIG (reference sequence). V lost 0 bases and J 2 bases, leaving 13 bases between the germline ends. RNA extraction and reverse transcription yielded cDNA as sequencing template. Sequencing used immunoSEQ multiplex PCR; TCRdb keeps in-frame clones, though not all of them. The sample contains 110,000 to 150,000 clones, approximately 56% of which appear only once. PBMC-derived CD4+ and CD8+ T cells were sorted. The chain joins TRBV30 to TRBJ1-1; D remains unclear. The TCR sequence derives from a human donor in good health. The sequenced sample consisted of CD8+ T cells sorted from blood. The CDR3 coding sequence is TGTGCCTGGAGTGTACCGATCGGTATTAACACTGAAGCTTTCTTT. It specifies CAWSVPIGINTEAFF.